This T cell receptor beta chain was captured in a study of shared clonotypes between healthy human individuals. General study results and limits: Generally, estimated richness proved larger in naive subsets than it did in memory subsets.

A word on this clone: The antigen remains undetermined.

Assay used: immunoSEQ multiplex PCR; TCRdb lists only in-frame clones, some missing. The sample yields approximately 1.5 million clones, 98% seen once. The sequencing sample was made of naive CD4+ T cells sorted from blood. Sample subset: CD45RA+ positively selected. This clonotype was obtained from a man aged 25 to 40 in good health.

CDR3 loop: CASSRTGSNQPQHF. In DNA form, the CDR3 reads TGTGCCAGCAGCCGGACCGGGAGTAATCAGCCCCAGCATTTT. The rearrangement uses TRBV27 and TRBJ1-5; D ambiguous. With 6 bases removed from V and 4 bases from J, the gap between germline ends came to 13 bases. CDR1 MNHEY and CDR2 SMNVEV come from the germline V gene (reference sequence). The CDR3 spans 14 residues.